These 4 T cell receptor beta chains share one sample of origin, sequenced in a study of blood T cell repertoires in COVID-19. Method: immunoSEQ multiplex PCR; TCRdb's copy keeps in-frame clones and lacks some. The table records about 310,000 clones, under 90% of them present only once. The source material was PBMCs or T cells enriched from blood (not recorded which). These receptors came from a woman in her thirties who had recovered from COVID-19.

The chain is built from TRBV19 and TRBJ1-1; a possible D gene is TRBD1 (5 bases). Germline V gene sequence: CDR1 LNHDA, CDR2 SQIVND (reference sequence). The V gene lost 6 bases and the J gene lost 12 bases, with 26 bases spanning the gap. This CDR3 is 15 amino acids long. CDR3 in DNA: TGTGCCAGTAGGCCCCTCACCGGGGGTGGGGTAGGAACTTTCTTT. It is translated as CASRPLTGGGVGTFF.

V usage is TRBV3-1 (or the pseudogene TRBV3-2) and J usage is TRBJ2-1, with 12 bases matching TRBD2. This CDR3 comprises 15 residues. Looked up from germline, CDR1 is LGHDT and CDR2 is YNNKEL (reference sequence). J lost 0 bases, V lost 6 bases, and 0 bases had no gene match. CDR3 region: CASRTSGSSYNEQFF. CDR3 sequence (DNA): TGTGCCAGCAGGACTAGCGGGAGCTCCTACAATGAGCAGTTCTTC.

This chain uses TRBV5-1 with TRBJ1-5, with D possibly being TRBD1 (6 bases). CDR1 and CDR2 (germline): SGHRS, YFSETQ. V lost 3 bases and J 3 bases, leaving 19 bases between the germline ends. The CDR3 has 17 residues. CDR3 protein: CASSSWTGQHFNQPQHF. In DNA, the CDR3 is TGCGCCAGCAGCTCATGGACTGGACAGCATTTCAATCAGCCCCAGCATTTT.

V is TRBV6-2 or TRBV6-3 and J is TRBJ1-5; D remains unclear. Germline CDR1 reads MNHEY; CDR2 reads SVGEGT. This CDR3 contains 13 residues. V lost 6 bases and J lost 4, with 10 bases in between. The CDR3 loop is CASSFPFNQPQHF. The CDR3 DNA follows: TGTGCCAGCAGCTTTCCATTTAATCAGCCCCAGCATTTT.